Shown below are 7 T cell receptor beta chains from a single sample sequenced in a study of CD8 T cells in Susac syndrome. RNA totalling roughly 0.45 to 1 ug underwent reverse transcription with random hexamers. TCRdb itself ran the immunoSEQ multiplex PCR reads through MiXCR, one entry per CDR3 protein. The sample records fewer than 350,000 distinct CDR3 sequences, roughly nine tenths being singletons. Material: CD4+ T cells from PBMCs. The receptors here all came from a human donor with multiple sclerosis.

The chain uses TRBV6-1 and TRBJ1-3; D unresolved. The CDR3 totals 14 residues. Trimming removed 6 bases at V and 2 bases at J, with 11 bases between. The germline V gene encodes CDR1 MNHNS and CDR2 SASEGT. The CDR3 DNA reads TGTGCCAGCAGCGCGGCGGAGACTGGAAACACCATATATTTT. Translated, it gives CASSAAETGNTIYF.

The chain is built from TRBV7-8 and TRBJ2-6; TRBD1 might be the D (6 bases). The CDR3 consists of 16 residues. The ends were cut back, 5 bases at V and 2 bases at J, with 13 bases in the middle. From germline, CDR1 is SGHVS and CDR2 FQNEAQ. The CDR3 region has the DNA TGTGCCAGCAGCCCCCCCGCAGGGGCTGGGGCCAACGTCCTGACTTTC. It yields the protein CASSPPAGAGANVLTF.

This sequence joins TRBV7-3 and TRBJ2-1; D ambiguous. The germline CDR1 and CDR2 sequences are SGHTA and FQGTGA. Deletions cut 1 base from V and 3 bases from J, with 7 bases between. The CDR3 loop spans 14 amino acids. The chain's CDR3 is CASSLNSVYNEQFF. In nucleotides, the CDR3 is TGTGCCAGCAGCTTAAACTCAGTCTACAATGAGCAGTTCTTC.

The chain recombines TRBV5-1 with TRBJ2-5, with 10 bases identical to TRBD2. The junction had 7 bases not matched to a gene; V was cut back by 0 bases and J by 2 bases. The CDR3 covers 17 residues. Looked up from germline, CDR1 is SGHRS and CDR2 is YFSETQ. CDR3 in DNA: TGCGCCAGCAGCTTGGGGCCTAGCGGGAGTTGGCAAGAGACCCAGTACTTC. This gives the protein CASSLGPSGSWQETQYF.

Details on this clonotype: An end of the junction does not agree with germline; a read error may underlie this. The V gene is TRBV7-9, the J gene TRBJ2-7; D possibly uses TRBD1 or TRBD2 (6 bases each). The CDR3 is 13 amino acids. Looked up from germline, CDR1 is SEHNR and CDR2 is FQNEAQ (reference sequence). The CDR3 sequence is CASSPAGRQGYNF. CDR3 in DNA: TGTGCCAGCAGCCCGGCGGGGAGGCAGGGGTATAACTTC.

The J gene is TRBJ2-3, the V gene TRBV7-9; TRBD1 might be the D (7 bases). The CDR3 loop spans 13 amino acids. With 4 bases removed from V and 7 bases from J, the gap between germline ends came to 12 bases. Germline lookup yields CDR1 SEHNR and CDR2 FQNEAQ (reference sequence). DNA of the CDR3: TGTGCCAGCAGCTCCAGGGGGGTATATACGCAGTATTTT. This translates into CASSSRGVYTQYF.

The CDR3 loop reads CASSYSRGSGANVLTF. The CDR3 DNA sequence: TGTGCCAGCAGTTACAGCAGGGGCTCTGGGGCCAACGTCCTGACTTTC. V usage is TRBV6-5 and J usage is TRBJ2-6; D possibly corresponds to TRBD1 (6 bases). V lost 2 bases and J 0 bases, leaving 8 bases between the germline ends. Germline lookup yields CDR1 MNHEY and CDR2 SVGAGI. This CDR3 comprises 16 residues.